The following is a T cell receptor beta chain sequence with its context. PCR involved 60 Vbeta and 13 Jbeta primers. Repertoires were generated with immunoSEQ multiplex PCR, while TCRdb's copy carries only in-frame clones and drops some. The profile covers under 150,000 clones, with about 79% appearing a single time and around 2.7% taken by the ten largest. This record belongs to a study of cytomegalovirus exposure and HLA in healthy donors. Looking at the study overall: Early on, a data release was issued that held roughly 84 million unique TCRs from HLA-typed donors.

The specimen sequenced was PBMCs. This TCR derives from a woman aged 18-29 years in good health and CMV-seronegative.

CDR3: CASSIEGGQPQHF. The DNA of the CDR3 is TGTGCCAGTAGTATAGAGGGAGGGCAGCCCCAGCATTTT. V and J are TRBV19 and TRBJ1-5; D is ambiguous. V was shortened by 0 bases and J by 7 bases, with 7 bases between the two germline ends. The CDR3 consists of 13 residues. The germline gives CDR1 LNHDA, CDR2 SQIVND (reference sequence).